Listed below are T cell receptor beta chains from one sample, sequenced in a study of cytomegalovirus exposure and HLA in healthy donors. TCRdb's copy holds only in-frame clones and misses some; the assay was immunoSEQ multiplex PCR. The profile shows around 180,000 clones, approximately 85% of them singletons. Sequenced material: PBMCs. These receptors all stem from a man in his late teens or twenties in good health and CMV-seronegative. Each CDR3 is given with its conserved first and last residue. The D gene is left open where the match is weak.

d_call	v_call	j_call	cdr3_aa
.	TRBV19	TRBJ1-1	CASSREAGRTFF
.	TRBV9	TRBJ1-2	CASSVEGGVGGYTF
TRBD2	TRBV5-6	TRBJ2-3	CASSLFLRGGLYSTDTQYF
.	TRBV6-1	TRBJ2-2	CASRRKEANTGELFF
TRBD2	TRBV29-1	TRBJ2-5	CSVEDEVREQYF
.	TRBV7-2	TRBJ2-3	CASSQTGRNTQYF
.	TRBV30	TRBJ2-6	CAFPGVSGANVLTF
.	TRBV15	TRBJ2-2	CATSNRGPNTGELFF
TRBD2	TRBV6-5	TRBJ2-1	CASSQLAGPYNEQFF
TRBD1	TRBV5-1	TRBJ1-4	CASSWQGGTNEKLFF
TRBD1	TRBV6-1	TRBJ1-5	CASSAQGGSQPQHF
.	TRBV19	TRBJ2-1	CASSMVAGPYNEQFF
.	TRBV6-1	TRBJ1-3	CASTQGFGNTIYF
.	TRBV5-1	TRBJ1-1	CASSLGQANTEAFF
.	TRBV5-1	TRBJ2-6	CASSFEQGPGANVLTF
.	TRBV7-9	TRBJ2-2	CASSLNRGNGELFF